The 30 T cell receptor beta chains listed next were all sequenced from one sample in a study of tissue T cells after allogeneic stem cell transplantation. TCRdb's table, derived via immunoSEQ multiplex PCR, lists solely in-frame clones and lacks some. This table has approximately 45,000 clones, over 70% appearing once. The sequenced sample consisted of sorted cells pooled from one or two spleens. These receptor sequences come from a pool of C57BL/6 mice in good health.

Comment on this clone: Genes here carry mouse names. The DNA ends 1 residue before the CDR3 does, and the rest of the CDR3 is filled in from the germline J gene. The rearrangement joins TRBV5 to TRBJ1-4, with D possibly matching TRBD1 (6 bases). Germline CDR1 reads LGHNA; CDR2 reads YNLKQL (reference sequence). V lost 3 bases, J lost 6 bases, and 11 bases lay in between. This CDR3 contains 14 residues. This CDR3 reads CASSQGGADERLFF. CDR3 bases read: TGTGCCAGCAGCCAGGGGGGCGCTGACGAAAGATTATTT.

The table lists this clone with a few counts. The gene names here belong to mouse. The read stops 1 residue short of the end of the CDR3; the missing end is completed from the germline J gene. The chain has TRBV13-3 and TRBJ2-7, with D tentatively TRBD1 (5 bases). V was pared by 0 bases and J by 3 bases, with 7 bases between. The CDR3 is 13 amino acids. Germline assignment: CDR1 NNHDY and CDR2 SYVADS. CDR3 residues: CASSDEDNYEQYF. CDR3 bases read: TGTGCCAGCAGTGATGAGGACAACTATGAACAGTAC.

The table lists this clone with a few counts. The genes and germline here are from mouse. The CDR3 goes on 1 residue after the read ends, and that part is filled in from the germline J gene. The rearrangement links TRBV2 to TRBJ2-7; 7 bases align to TRBD2. The CDR3 loop spans 15 amino acids. Per the germline V gene, CDR1 is LGHNA and CDR2 is YSYQKL. V gave up 1 base and J gave up 0 bases; unmatched junction bases: 3. The sequenced CDR3 bases are TGTGCCAGCAGCCAAGCCTGGGGGATCTCCTATGAACAGTAC. It encodes CASSQAWGISYEQY. The whole CDR3 is CASSQAWGISYEQYF.

This clone was recorded a few times. Gene names are the mouse ones. The read finishes 1 residue shy of the CDR3 end, and the germline J gene is used to complete it. The V call is TRBV23, the J call TRBJ1-2; the table calls TRBD1, which could not be checked here. From germline, CDR1 is KGHTA and CDR2 FQNQQP. The CDR3 consists of 14 residues. The sequenced part of the CDR3 DNA is TGCTCCAGCAGTCAATCGGGGACAGACTCCGACTACACC. Translating gives CSSSQSGTDSDYT. The CDR3 in its entirety is CSSSQSGTDSDYTF.

This clone was seen a few times. Any gene name here is a mouse gene name. The CDR3 goes on 1 residue after the read ends, and that part is filled in from the germline J gene. The chain uses TRBV13-2 and TRBJ1-3, with TRBD1 as a possible D gene (5 bases). The CDR3 has 13 residues. Germline V gene lookup returns CDR1 NNHNN and CDR2 SYGAGS (reference sequence). Trimming took off 2 bases at V and 10 bases at J, with 13 bases between the two ends. CDR3: CASGETQGETLYF. The DNA read from the CDR3 is TGTGCCAGCGGTGAAACTCAGGGTGAGACGCTCTAT.

As for this clone: Gene and germline names: mouse. With the read ending 1 residue before the CDR3 end, the germline J gene is used to fill in that end. V and J are TRBV19 and TRBJ1-3, with 10 positions matching TRBD1. Per germline, CDR1 FNHDT and CDR2 SITEND (reference sequence). CDR3 length: 15 residues. V was pared by 3 bases and J by 0 bases, with 0 bases of the junction left unmatched. CDR3 loop: CASSRDRGSGNTLYF. The CDR3 bases that were read are TGTGCCAGCAGTAGGGACAGGGGTTCTGGAAATACGCTCTAT.

This clone showed up just once. Gene names are the mouse ones. The sequence runs out 1 residue before the end of the CDR3; the remainder is reconstructed from the germline J gene. This sequence joins TRBV13-1 and TRBJ2-2; tentative D call: TRBD1 (6 bases). This CDR3 spans 13 amino acids. CDR1 and CDR2 from the germline V gene are NSHNY and SYGAGN. V lost 3 bases to trimming and J lost 3 bases, with 6 bases between them. The CDR3 bases that were read are TGTGCCAGCAGTGGGACAGACACCGGGCAGCTCTAC. Translated: CASSGTDTGQLY. The whole CDR3 sequence is CASSGTDTGQLYF.

With respect to this clone: Each gene name is a mouse one. The missing CDR3 end, 1 residue past where the read stops, is filled in from the germline J gene. The rearrangement joins TRBV31 to TRBJ2-3; TRBD2 might be the D (6 bases). The CDR3 sequence is 13 residues long. The V end was cut by 6 bases, the J end by 0 bases, with 10 bases between. CDR1 GKSSPN and CDR2 SITVG come from the germline V gene. CDR3 protein: CACSWGSAETLYF. The CDR3 bases that were read are TGTGCCTGCTCCTGGGGAAGTGCAGAAACGCTGTAT.

On this clone: Here the gene names and germline are mouse. The read terminates 1 residue before the CDR3 end, so the remaining end is supplied by the germline J gene. This chain connects TRBV13-2 to TRBJ1-1; D gene uncertain. CDR1 and CDR2 from the germline V gene are NNHNN and SYGAGS (reference sequence). CDR3 length: 13 residues. V was clipped by 0 bases and J by 0 bases, with 3 bases between them. Here the CDR3 reads CASGDASNTEVFF. The part of the CDR3 DNA that was read is TGTGCCAGCGGTGATGCCTCAAACACAGAAGTCTTC.

Points on this clone: The germline and genes are mouse ones. From the germline J gene comes the end of the CDR3, since the read stops 1 residue before it. The chain carries TRBV17 and TRBJ2-5; TRBD2 matches 10 bases. The CDR3 has 15 residues. The germline CDR1 and CDR2 sequences are MNHDT and YYDKIL. V lost 5 bases to trimming and J lost 1 base; unmatched junction nucleotides: 3. The CDR3 protein is CASSPDWGDQDTQYF. CDR3 bases read: TGTGCTAGCAGTCCAGACTGGGGGGACCAAGACACCCAGTAC.

This clone was seen a handful of times. Mouse germline and gene names are used. The CDR3 goes on 1 residue after the read ends, and that part is filled in from the germline J gene. The gene calls are TRBV16 and TRBJ1-4, with TRBD1 as a possible D gene (5 bases). V dropped 0 bases and J dropped 7 bases, with 6 bases sitting between them. The germline V gene encodes CDR1 SGHSA and CDR2 FRNQAP. This CDR3 spans 13 amino acids. Partial CDR3 DNA: TGTGCAAGCAGCTTAGAGGGGACCGAAAGATTATTT. Translation gives CASSLEGTERLF. The full-length CDR3 reads as CASSLEGTERLFF.

As regards this clone: Gene labels here are mouse ones. The CDR3 end lies 1 residue beyond the end of the read and is filled in from the germline J gene. Distinct nucleotide sequences in the sample also encode this CDR3. This chain uses TRBV13-2 with TRBJ2-7; D is perhaps TRBD2 (6 bases). The germline V gene has CDR1 NNHNN and CDR2 SYGAGS (reference sequence). There are 13 residues in the CDR3. V gave up 1 base and J gave up 4 bases, with 9 bases separating them. This chain's CDR3 is CASGDSGGYEQYF. Incomplete CDR3 DNA: TGTGCCAGCGGTGATTCGGGGGGTTATGAACAGTAC.

This clone has more than one count but fewer than ten. The genes and germline here are from mouse. The read ends 1 residue early relative to the CDR3; the germline J gene fills the gap. Other DNA sequences in the sample encode the same CDR3. The chain employs TRBV3 and TRBJ2-7; D is unresolved. V was cut by 5 bases and J by 4 bases, with 6 bases left in between. Germline V gene data show CDR1 as SNHLY and CDR2 as FYNGKV (reference sequence). This CDR3 region has 11 residues. CDR3 amino acids: CASSLGYEQYF. Partial CDR3 DNA: TGTGCCAGCAGCCTAGGGTATGAACAGTAC.

In the case of this clone: Each gene name is a mouse one. With the read ending 1 residue before the CDR3 end, the germline J gene is used to fill in that end. This chain uses TRBV13-2 with TRBJ1-1, with a tentative D call TRBD1 (6 bases). V was clipped by 6 bases and J by 3 bases, with 6 bases between them. CDR3 size: 11 residues. Germline-derived CDR1 and CDR2 are NNHNN and SYGAGS (reference sequence). Incomplete CDR3 DNA: TGTGCCAGCGAGGGGGACACAGAAGTCTTC. It specifies CASEGDTEVF. The whole CDR3 region reads CASEGDTEVFF.

As concerns this clone: Genes and germline are mouse. Sequencing ends 1 residue short of the CDR3 end; the germline J gene provides the rest. The chain is built from TRBV13-2 and TRBJ1-2, with D unresolved. This CDR3 comprises 14 residues. Germline loops: CDR1 NNHNN, CDR2 SYGAGS (reference sequence). Trimming took 0 bases from V and 3 from J, leaving 9 bases between them. CDR3 sequence reads: CASGDVREDSDYTF. The DNA read from the CDR3 is TGTGCCAGCGGTGATGTTAGGGAAGACTCCGACTACACC.

The sample holds a few counts of this clone. The genes are named according to mouse. The DNA ends 1 residue before the CDR3 does, and the rest of the CDR3 is filled in from the germline J gene. The chain links TRBV2 to TRBJ1-3; TRBD1 agrees at 7 bases. Trimming cost V 4 bases and J 0 bases; bases outside gene matches: 6. Germline CDR1 is LGHNA and CDR2 is YSYQKL. This CDR3 contains 16 residues. The CDR3 here is CASSPPGQISGNTLYF. Partial CDR3 DNA: TGTGCCAGCAGCCCCCCGGGACAGATTTCTGGAAATACGCTCTAT. The whole variable domain, filled in from reference TRBV2 and TRBJ1-3, reads DPKIIQKPKYLVAVTGSEKILICEQYLGHNAMYWYRQSAKKPLEFMFSYSYQKLMDNQTASSRFQPQSSKKNHLDLQITALKPDDSATYFCASSPPGQISGNTLYFGEGSRLIVV.

As to this clone: Gene names are mouse gene names. The read terminates 1 residue before the CDR3 end, so the remaining end is supplied by the germline J gene. The chain uses TRBV23 and TRBJ1-4. The CDR3 has 15 residues. From germline, CDR1 is KGHTA and CDR2 FQNQQP. CDR3 amino acids: CSSSQSRGSNERLFF. The CDR3 bases that were read are TGCTCCAGCAGTCAATCGCGGGGATCCAACGAAAGATTATTT.

Turning to this clone: Gene names and germline refer to mouse. The read ends 1 residue shy of where the CDR3 ends; the end is completed using the germline J gene. The chain combines TRBV1 with TRBJ1-2; 9 bases are shared with TRBD1. The CDR3 loop spans 15 amino acids. The V gene end was trimmed by 5 bases and the J gene end by 0 bases; junction bases not matched to a gene: 4. Germline loops: CDR1 NSQYPW, CDR2 LRSPGD (reference sequence). The CDR3 loop is CTCSPRTGANSDYTF. Incomplete CDR3 DNA: TGCACCTGCAGTCCCCGGACAGGGGCAAACTCCGACTACACC.

Turning to this clone: The gene names here belong to mouse. From the germline J gene comes the end of the CDR3, since the read stops 1 residue before it. This chain connects TRBV13-1 to TRBJ1-4; a possible D gene is TRBD1 (5 bases). The CDR3 consists of 14 residues. V was clipped by 2 bases and J by 7 bases, with 12 bases between them. Germline V gene data show CDR1 as NSHNY and CDR2 as SYGAGN. The sequenced part of the CDR3 DNA is TGTGCCAGCAGTGAGGGAGGGGTGGGCGAAAGATTATTT. This translates into CASSEGGVGERLF. The complete CDR3 reads CASSEGGVGERLFF.

This clone showed up just once. Mouse gene names and germline throughout. The read finishes 1 residue shy of the CDR3 end, and the germline J gene is used to complete it. J is TRBJ2-2 and V is TRBV3; perhaps TRBD1 as D (5 bases). V lost 4 bases and J 8 bases, leaving 11 bases between the germline ends. Germline CDR1 is SNHLY and CDR2 is FYNGKV (reference sequence). The CDR3 spans 13 residues. The CDR3: CASSSAGSGQLYF. The part of the CDR3 DNA that was read is TGTGCCAGCAGCTCCGCAGGGTCAGGGCAGCTCTAC.

In regard to this clone: Any gene name here is a mouse gene name. The CDR3 loop reads CTCSAELGRAEQFF. The sequenced part of the CDR3 DNA is TGCACCTGCAGTGCAGAGTTGGGGAGGGCTGAGCAGTTC. V and J are TRBV1 and TRBJ2-1; weak D call: TRBD2 (5 bases). The observed sequence ends 1 residue before the CDR3 terminus, with the missing tail filled in from the germline J gene. Germline assignment: CDR1 NSQYPW and CDR2 LRSPGD (reference sequence). The CDR3 runs 14 residues. Trimming cost V 0 bases and J 7 bases, with 10 bases left between them.

To note about this clone: Any gene name here is a mouse gene name. The CDR3 is cut off 1 residue early in the read; its end comes from the germline J gene. The V and J genes are TRBV2 and TRBJ2-3, with D uncertain. The V and J ends lost 1 base and 0 bases respectively, with 8 bases between them. Germline CDR1 and CDR2: LGHNA and YSYQKL. This CDR3 region has 15 residues. The chain's CDR3 is CASSQVGSSAETLYF. CDR3 DNA (partial): TGTGCCAGCAGCCAAGTTGGGTCTAGTGCAGAAACGCTGTAT.

In regard to this clone: Germline and genes here are mouse. The read terminates 1 residue before the CDR3 end, so the remaining end is supplied by the germline J gene. This chain uses TRBV16 with TRBJ2-2, with D maybe TRBD1 (6 bases). V lost 0 bases and J lost 1, with 6 bases in between. The CDR3 has 15 residues. Germline-derived CDR1 and CDR2 are SGHSA and FRNQAP. The CDR3 bases that were read are TGTGCAAGCAGCTTAGAAGGGGGAAACACCGGGCAGCTCTAC. Its protein product is CASSLEGGNTGQLY. The entire CDR3 reads CASSLEGGNTGQLYF. Drawing the rest from reference TRBV16 and TRBJ2-2, the complete variable domain is NAGVIQTPRHKVTGKGQEATLWCEPISGHSAVFWYRQTIVQGLEFLTYFRNQAPIDDSGMPKERFSAQMPNQSHSTLKIQSTQPQDSAVYLCASSLEGGNTGQLYFGEGSKLTVL.

In the case of this clone: Gene names are the mouse ones. The observed sequence ends 1 residue before the CDR3 terminus, with the missing tail filled in from the germline J gene. The chain uses TRBV4 and TRBJ2-5; TRBD2 aligns across 11 bases. Germline V gives CDR1 LGHDT, CDR2 YNNKQL (reference sequence). V lost 4 bases to trimming and J lost 6 bases; unmatched junction nucleotides: 3. The length of the CDR3 is 14 residues. The CDR3 spells CASSFGLGGDTQYF. The covered CDR3 bases are TGTGCCAGCAGCTTCGGACTGGGGGGTGACACCCAGTAC. The complete variable domain, with remaining parts taken from reference TRBV4 and TRBJ2-5, reads ETAVFQTPNYHVTQVGNEVSFNCKQTLGHDTMYWYKQDSKKLLKIMFSYNNKQLIVNETVPRRFSPQSSDKAHLNLRIKSVEPEDSAVYLCASSFGLGGDTQYFGPGTRLLVL.

Comment on this clone: Germline and genes here are mouse. The CDR3 end is not reached by the read, which stops 1 residue before it; the germline J gene fills it in. The chain employs TRBV5 and TRBJ2-2; 8 positions match TRBD2. Germline-derived CDR1 and CDR2 are LGHNA and YNLKQL (reference sequence). The CDR3 has 15 amino acids. J was trimmed by 3 bases and V by 2 bases; bases with no gene match: 2. The CDR3 loop is CASSQWGGDTGQLYF. The DNA read from the CDR3 is TGTGCCAGCAGCCAATGGGGGGGTGACACCGGGCAGCTCTAC.

Points on this clone: Genes and germline come from the mouse. The CDR3 goes on 1 residue after the read ends, and that part is filled in from the germline J gene. The rearrangement links TRBV2 to TRBJ1-4; 7 bases match TRBD1. The germline CDR1 and CDR2 sequences are LGHNA and YSYQKL. CDR3 length: 14 residues. The V gene end was trimmed by 6 bases and the J gene end by 1 base; junction bases not matched to a gene: 2. This CDR3 is CASRTGTSNERLFF. CDR3 bases read: TGTGCCAGCAGGACAGGGACTTCCAACGAAAGATTATTT.

Remarks on this clone: Gene names are mouse gene names. From the germline J gene comes the end of the CDR3, since the read stops 1 residue before it. The J gene is TRBJ2-5, the V gene TRBV29; D remains ambiguous. The V gene lost 3 bases and the J gene lost 0 bases, with 4 bases spanning the gap. The CDR3 has 13 residues. Germline lookup yields CDR1 MSHET and CDR2 SYDVDS. The chain's CDR3 is CASSFQNQDTQYF. The sequenced CDR3 bases are TGTGCTAGCAGTTTCCAAAACCAAGACACCCAGTAC.

As to this clone: Gene names refer to mouse genes. The observed sequence ends 1 residue before the CDR3 terminus, with the missing tail filled in from the germline J gene. The V and J genes are TRBV12-2 and TRBJ2-1; 11 bases line up with TRBD2. V trimming: 2 bases; J trimming: 5 bases; junction bases outside the gene matches: 1. The CDR3 consists of 14 residues. Germline V lookup: CDR1 SGHLS, CDR2 HYDKME. The sequenced part of the CDR3 DNA is TGTGCCAGCTCTCCGACTGGGGGGGATGCTGAGCAGTTC. Residues: CASSPTGGDAEQF. The CDR3 as a whole reads CASSPTGGDAEQFF.

This clone showed up just a few times. The germline and genes are mouse ones. The CDR3 extends 1 residue past the end of the read, so its final part is completed from the germline J gene. The identical CDR3 is also encoded by other nucleotide sequences in the sample. The rearrangement joins TRBV2 to TRBJ1-5; 9 bases match TRBD1. Germline-derived CDR1 and CDR2 are LGHNA and YSYQKL. The V gene end was trimmed by 2 bases and the J gene end by 3 bases; junction bases not matched to a gene: 2. The CDR3 consists of 15 residues. CDR3 region: CASSQPGQGNQAPLF. The CDR3 DNA, read in part, is TGTGCCAGCAGCCAACCGGGACAGGGCAACCAGGCTCCGCTT.

With regard to this clone: Gene labels here are mouse ones. From the germline J gene comes the end of the CDR3, since the read stops 1 residue before it. The chain is built from TRBV5 and TRBJ2-5, with TRBD1 matching over 8 bases. Looked up from germline, CDR1 is LGHNA and CDR2 is YNLKQL (reference sequence). The ends lost 0 bases at V and 3 bases at J; junction bases unmatched: 2. The CDR3 runs to 15 residues. This CDR3 is CASSQDHRGQDTQYF. The CDR3 bases that were read are TGTGCCAGCAGCCAAGATCACAGGGGGCAAGACACCCAGTAC.